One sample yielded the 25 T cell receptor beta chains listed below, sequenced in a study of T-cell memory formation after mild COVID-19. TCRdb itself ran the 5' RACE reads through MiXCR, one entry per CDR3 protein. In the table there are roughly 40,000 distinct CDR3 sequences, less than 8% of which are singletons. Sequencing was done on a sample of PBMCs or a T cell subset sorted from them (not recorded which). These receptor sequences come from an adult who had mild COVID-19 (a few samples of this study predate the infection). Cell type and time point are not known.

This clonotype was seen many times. The CDR3 reads CSAIPGQAYEQYF. In nucleotides, the CDR3 is TGCAGCGCAATCCCGGGACAGGCCTACGAGCAGTACTTC. The genes are TRBV29-1 and TRBJ2-7; 8 bases line up with TRBD1. V was pared by 7 bases and J by 2 bases, with 7 bases of the junction left unmatched. This CDR3 is built from 13 residues. The germline CDR1 and CDR2 sequences are SQVTM and ANQGSEA.

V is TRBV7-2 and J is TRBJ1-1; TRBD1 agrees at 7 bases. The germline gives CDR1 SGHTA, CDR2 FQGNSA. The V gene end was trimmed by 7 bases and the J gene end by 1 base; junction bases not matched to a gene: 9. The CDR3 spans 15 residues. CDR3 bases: TGTGCCAGCACCCGGGATGGGACAGCGAACACTGAAGCTTTCTTT. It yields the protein CASTRDGTANTEAFF.

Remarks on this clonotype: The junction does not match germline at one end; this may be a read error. For the CDR3, the DNA is TGTGCCATCCCGCGCGGGCCGGACTTC. Amino acid sequence: CAIPRGPDF. The J gene is TRBJ2-7, the V gene TRBV10-3, with D perhaps matching TRBD2 (5 bases). Germline CDR1 is ENHRY and CDR2 is SYGVKD. This CDR3 contains 9 residues.

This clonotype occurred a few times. CDR3 nucleotides: TGTGCCAGCAGCTATCGACAGGGGGGGACTAACTATGGCTACACCTTC. It encodes CASSYRQGGTNYGYTF. This chain uses TRBV5-4 with TRBJ1-2; 9 nucleotides align to TRBD1. Per germline, CDR1 SGHNT and CDR2 YYREEE (reference sequence). Trimming at V came to 3 bases and at J to 0 bases, leaving 6 bases not matched to a gene. The CDR3 loop spans 16 amino acids.

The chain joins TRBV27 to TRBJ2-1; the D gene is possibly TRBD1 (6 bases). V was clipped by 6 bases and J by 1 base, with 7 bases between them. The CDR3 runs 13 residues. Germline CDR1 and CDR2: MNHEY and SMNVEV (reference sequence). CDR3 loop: CASSGTSYNEQFF. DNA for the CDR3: TGTGCCAGCAGCGGGACATCCTACAATGAGCAGTTCTTC.

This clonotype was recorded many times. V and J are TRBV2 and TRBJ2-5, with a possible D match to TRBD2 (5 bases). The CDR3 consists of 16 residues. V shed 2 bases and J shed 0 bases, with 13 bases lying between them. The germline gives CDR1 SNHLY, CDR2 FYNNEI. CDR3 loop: CASSELGGADQETQYF. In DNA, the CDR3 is TGTGCCAGCAGTGAATTGGGTGGAGCGGACCAAGAGACCCAGTACTTC. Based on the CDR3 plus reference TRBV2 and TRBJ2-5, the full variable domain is EPEVTQTPSHQVTQMGQEVILRCVPISNHLYFYWYRQILGQKVEFLVSFYNNEISEKSEIFDDQFSVERPDGSNFTLKIRSTKLEDSAMYFCASSELGGADQETQYFGPGTRLLVL.

In nucleotides, the CDR3 is TGTGCCAGCAGCTTAGACCCCCGGTCGCCGGAGTTCTTC. It codes for CASSLDPRSPEFF. The chain joins TRBV11-3 to TRBJ2-1; D unresolved. Trimming cost V 0 bases and J 14 bases, with 14 bases left between them. The CDR3 has 13 amino acids. Per the germline V gene, CDR1 is SGHNT and CDR2 is YENEEA. Full variable domain (missing parts from reference TRBV11-3 and TRBJ2-1): EAGVVQSPRYKIIEKKQPVAFWCNPISGHNTLYWYLQNLGQGPELLIRYENEEAVDDSQLPKDRFSAERLKGVDSTLKIQPAELGDSAVYLCASSLDPRSPEFFGPGTRLTVL.

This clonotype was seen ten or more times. The CDR3 is CATSRDKIRGTF. DNA of the CDR3: TGTGCCACCAGCAGAGATAAGATCAGGGGCACCTTC. The chain has TRBV15 and TRBJ1-2; D is perhaps TRBD1 (6 bases). The V end was cut by 0 bases, the J end by 13 bases, with 12 bases between. The germline V gene has CDR1 LNHNV and CDR2 YYDKDF (reference sequence). The CDR3 contains 12 residues.

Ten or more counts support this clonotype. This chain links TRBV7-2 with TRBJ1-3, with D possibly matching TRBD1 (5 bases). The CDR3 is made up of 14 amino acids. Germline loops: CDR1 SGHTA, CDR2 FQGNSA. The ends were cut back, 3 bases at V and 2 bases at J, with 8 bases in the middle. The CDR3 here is CASSLVRAGNTIYF. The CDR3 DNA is TGTGCCAGCAGCTTGGTCAGGGCTGGAAACACCATATATTTT. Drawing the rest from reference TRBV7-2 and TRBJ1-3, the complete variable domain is GAGVSQSPSNKVTEKGKDVELRCDPISGHTALYWYRQSLGQGLEFLIYFQGNSAPDKSGLPSDRFSAERTGGSVSTLTIQRTQQEDSAVYLCASSLVRAGNTIYFGEGSWLTVV.

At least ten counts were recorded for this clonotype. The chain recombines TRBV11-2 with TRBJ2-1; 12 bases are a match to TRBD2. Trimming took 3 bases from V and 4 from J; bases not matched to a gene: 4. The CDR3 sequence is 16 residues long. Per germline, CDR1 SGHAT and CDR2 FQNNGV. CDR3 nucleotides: TGTGCCAGCAGCTTGACTAGCGGGAGTCGGTACAATGAGCAGTTCTTC. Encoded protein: CASSLTSGSRYNEQFF.

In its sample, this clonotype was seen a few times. The CDR3 DNA reads TGTGCCAGGGGGAGGGACCCAGCTGGGGCCAACGTCCTGACTTTC. Translation gives CARGRDPAGANVLTF. The chain uses TRBV9 and TRBJ2-6, with TRBD2 matching over 7 bases. Germline V gene data show CDR1 as SGDLS and CDR2 as YYNGEE. The ends lost 8 bases at V and 2 bases at J; junction bases unmatched: 7. This CDR3 region has 15 residues.

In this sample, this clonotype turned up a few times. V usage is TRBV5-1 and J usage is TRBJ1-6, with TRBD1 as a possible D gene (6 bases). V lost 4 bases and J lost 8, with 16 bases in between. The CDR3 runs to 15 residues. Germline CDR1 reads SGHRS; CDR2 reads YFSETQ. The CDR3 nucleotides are TGCGCCAGCAGCCCCGGTGGCAGGGGAGATTCACCCCTCCACTTT. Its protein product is CASSPGGRGDSPLHF.

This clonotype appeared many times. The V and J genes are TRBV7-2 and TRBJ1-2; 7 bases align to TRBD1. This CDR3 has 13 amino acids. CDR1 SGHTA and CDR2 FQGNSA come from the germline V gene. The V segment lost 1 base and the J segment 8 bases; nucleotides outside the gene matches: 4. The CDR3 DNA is TGTGCCAGCAGCTTAGAAGGACAGGCGGGCTACACCTTC. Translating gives CASSLEGQAGYTF.

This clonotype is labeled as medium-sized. The CDR3 bases are TGTGCCAGCAAAATGCAGGGGGCCTACGAGCAGTACTTC. This encodes CASKMQGAYEQYF. The rearrangement uses TRBV27 and TRBJ2-7; 7 bases align to TRBD1. CDR1 and CDR2 (germline): MNHEY, SMNVEV (reference sequence). This CDR3 region has 13 residues. V lost 7 bases and J lost 2; bases outside the gene matches: 5.

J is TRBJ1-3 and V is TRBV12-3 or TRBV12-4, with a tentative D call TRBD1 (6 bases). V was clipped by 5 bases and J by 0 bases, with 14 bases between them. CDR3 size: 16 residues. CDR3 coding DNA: TGTGCCAGCAGTCCATCGACAGGCTTCTCTGGAAACACCATATATTTT. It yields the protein CASSPSTGFSGNTIYF.

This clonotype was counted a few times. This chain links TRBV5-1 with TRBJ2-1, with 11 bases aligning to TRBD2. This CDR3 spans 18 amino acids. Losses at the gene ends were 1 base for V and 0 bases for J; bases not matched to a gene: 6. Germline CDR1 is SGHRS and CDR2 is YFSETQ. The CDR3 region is CASSLRTSGFSSYNEQFF. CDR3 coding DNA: TGCGCCAGCAGCTTGAGGACTAGCGGGTTTAGCTCCTACAATGAGCAGTTCTTC.

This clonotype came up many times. The CDR3 reads CASRPTGHSYNEQFF. CDR3 bases: TGTGCCAGCAGGCCGACAGGGCACTCCTACAATGAGCAGTTCTTC. The chain employs TRBV12-3 or TRBV12-4 and TRBJ2-1, with TRBD1 matching over 7 bases. V dropped 6 bases and J dropped 0; count of bases not matched to a gene: 5. The CDR3 has 15 residues.

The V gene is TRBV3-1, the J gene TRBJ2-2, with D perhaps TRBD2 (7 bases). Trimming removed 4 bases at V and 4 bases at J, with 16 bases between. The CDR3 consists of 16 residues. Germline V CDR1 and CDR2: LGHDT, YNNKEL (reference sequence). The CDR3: CASSPLRGRATGELFF. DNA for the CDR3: TGTGCCAGCAGCCCCTTGCGGGGGCGCGCCACCGGGGAGCTGTTTTTT.

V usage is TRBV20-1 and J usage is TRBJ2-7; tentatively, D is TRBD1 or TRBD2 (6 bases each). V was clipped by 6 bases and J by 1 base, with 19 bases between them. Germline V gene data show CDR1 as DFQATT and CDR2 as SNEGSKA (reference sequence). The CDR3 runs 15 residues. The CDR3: CSAPLTGGGSYEQYF. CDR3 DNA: TGCAGTGCCCCTCTGACAGGAGGGGGATCCTACGAGCAGTACTTC.

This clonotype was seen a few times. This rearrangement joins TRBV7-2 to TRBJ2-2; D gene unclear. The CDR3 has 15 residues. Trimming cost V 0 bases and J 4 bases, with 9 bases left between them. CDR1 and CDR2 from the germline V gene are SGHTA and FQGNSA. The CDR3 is CASSLAISRTGELFF. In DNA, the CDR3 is TGTGCCAGCAGCTTAGCTATTAGCCGCACCGGGGAGCTGTTTTTT.

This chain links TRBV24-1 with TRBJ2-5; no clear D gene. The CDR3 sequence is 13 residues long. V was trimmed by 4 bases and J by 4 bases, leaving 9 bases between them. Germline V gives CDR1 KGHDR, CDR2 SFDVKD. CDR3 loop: CATSDPPLETQYF. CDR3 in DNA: TGTGCCACCAGTGACCCGCCCTTAGAGACCCAGTACTTC.

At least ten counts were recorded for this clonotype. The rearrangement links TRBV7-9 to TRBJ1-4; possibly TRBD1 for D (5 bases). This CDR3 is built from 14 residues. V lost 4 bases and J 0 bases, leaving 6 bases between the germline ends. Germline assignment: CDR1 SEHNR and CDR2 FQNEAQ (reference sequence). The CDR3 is CASSSGATNEKLFF. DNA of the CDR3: TGTGCCAGCAGCTCGGGGGCAACTAATGAAAAACTGTTTTTT.

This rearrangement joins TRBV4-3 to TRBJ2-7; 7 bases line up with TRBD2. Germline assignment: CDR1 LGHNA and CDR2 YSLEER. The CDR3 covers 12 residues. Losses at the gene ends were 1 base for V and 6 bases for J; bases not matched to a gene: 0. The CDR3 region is CASSQGGGEQYF. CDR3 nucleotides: TGCGCCAGCAGCCAAGGGGGGGGCGAGCAGTACTTC.

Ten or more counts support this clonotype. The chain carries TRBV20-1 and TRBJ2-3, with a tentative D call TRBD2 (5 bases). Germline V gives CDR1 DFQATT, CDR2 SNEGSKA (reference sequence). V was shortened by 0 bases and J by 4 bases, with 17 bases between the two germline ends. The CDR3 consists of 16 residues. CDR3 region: CSARDGLAAVADTQYF. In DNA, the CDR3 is TGCAGTGCTAGAGATGGTCTAGCCGCTGTTGCAGATACGCAGTATTTT.

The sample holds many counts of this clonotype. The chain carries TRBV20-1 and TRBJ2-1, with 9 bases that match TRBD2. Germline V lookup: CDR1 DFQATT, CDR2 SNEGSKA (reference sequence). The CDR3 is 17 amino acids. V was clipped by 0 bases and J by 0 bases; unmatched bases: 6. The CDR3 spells CSAREFGSGSSYNEQFF. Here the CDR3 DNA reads TGCAGTGCTAGAGAGTTTGGTAGCGGGAGCTCCTACAATGAGCAGTTCTTC.